What follows are 22 T cell receptor beta chains derived from one specimen sequenced in a study of OX40 agonist ivuxolimab in advanced cancers. Sequenced by immunoSEQ multiplex PCR; TCRdb stores in-frame clones only, minus some. This table holds about 45,000 clones, approximately 84% found once. The input for sequencing was CD4+ or CD8+ T cells sorted from blood, taken in a trial of the OX40 agonist ivuxolimab. These receptors were obtained from an adult with an advanced solid tumor such as melanoma, head and neck, liver or kidney cancer.

This clone was found once. The chain joins TRBV28 to TRBJ2-6; a possible D gene is TRBD1 (6 bases). CDR1 and CDR2 from the germline V gene are MDHEN and SYDVKM. Trimming pared 5 bases from V and 0 bases from J, leaving 14 bases between. The CDR3 covers 17 residues. This chain's CDR3 is CASSGDRLSSGANVLTF. The CDR3 DNA reads TGTGCCAGCAGTGGAGACAGGCTCAGCTCTGGGGCCAACGTCCTGACTTTC. The entire variable domain, with the rest obtained from reference TRBV28 and TRBJ2-6, is as follows: DVKVTQSSRYLVKRTGEKVFLECVQDMDHENMFWYRQDPGLGLRLIYFSYDVKMKEKGDIPEGYSVSREKKERFSLILESASTNQTSMYLCASSGDRLSSGANVLTFGAGSRLTVL.

This clone was counted once. This chain joins TRBV30 and TRBJ1-1, with 7 bases matching TRBD1. J lost 4 bases, V lost 3 bases, and 8 bases had no gene match. The CDR3 has 14 residues. In germline, CDR1 is GTSNPN, CDR2 SVGIG (reference sequence). DNA for the CDR3: TGTGCCTGGAGCTACGGGACAGAGACCACTGAAGCTTTCTTT. Its protein product is CAWSYGTETTEAFF.

V is TRBV6-1 and J is TRBJ2-1, with 11 nucleotides matching TRBD2. CDR1 is MNHNS, CDR2 SASEGT, per germline. This CDR3 has 16 amino acids. Losses at the gene ends were 4 bases for V and 2 bases for J; bases not matched to a gene: 4. The chain's CDR3 is CASSALAGGPYNEQFF. The CDR3 DNA reads as TGTGCCAGCAGTGCGTTAGCGGGAGGGCCCTACAATGAGCAGTTCTTC.

J is TRBJ2-1 and V is TRBV19; D ambiguous. Germline assignment: CDR1 LNHDA and CDR2 SQIVND (reference sequence). This CDR3 has 16 amino acids. Trimming took off 4 bases at V and 2 bases at J, with 15 bases between the two ends. The CDR3 nucleotides read TGTGCCAGTAGTAAGGTTCGTACGGATACCTACAATGAGCAGTTCTTC. Its translation: CASSKVRTDTYNEQFF.

The genes are TRBV5-1 and TRBJ2-7; the match to TRBD2 covers 10 bases. V was pared by 3 bases and J by 5 bases, with 14 bases of the junction left unmatched. CDR3 length: 17 amino acids. Germline V gene sequence: CDR1 SGHRS, CDR2 YFSETQ. CDR3 residues: CASSSSFERGGLNEQYF. The CDR3 region has the DNA TGCGCCAGCAGCTCTTCCTTTGAGCGGGGGGGCCTCAACGAGCAGTACTTC.

The rearrangement joins TRBV2 to TRBJ2-3; TRBD1 matches 8 bases. Germline V gene sequence: CDR1 SNHLY, CDR2 FYNNEI. Trimming at V came to 9 bases and at J to 7 bases, leaving 18 bases not matched to a gene. This CDR3 has 16 residues. The CDR3 DNA follows: TGTGCCAGAGGGGCGATTCCAGGGGGCGCGGCAAATACGCAGTATTTT. It yields the protein CARGAIPGGAANTQYF.

The chain uses TRBV28 and TRBJ2-1, with D uncertain. CDR1 MDHEN and CDR2 SYDVKM come from the germline V gene. Trimming took off 8 bases at V and 4 bases at J, with 12 bases between the two ends. This CDR3 spans 13 amino acids. In nucleotides, the CDR3 is TGTGCCAGCGGGTTAGCCGTGTACAATGAGCAGTTCTTC. Translating gives CASGLAVYNEQFF.

The J gene is TRBJ1-5, the V gene TRBV7-2, with 10 bases lining up with TRBD1. The germline V gene has CDR1 SGHTA and CDR2 FQGNSA. This CDR3 has 15 residues. With 5 bases clipped from V and 6 bases from J, the junction kept 7 bases outside the gene matches. The CDR3: CASSQTGGAGQPQHF. CDR3 coding DNA: TGTGCCAGCAGCCAGACAGGGGGCGCGGGTCAGCCCCAGCATTTT.

V gene TRBV7-8 combines with J gene TRBJ2-2; D tentatively reads TRBD1 or TRBD2 (5 bases each). The germline CDR1 and CDR2 sequences are SGHVS and FQNEAQ. V lost 10 bases to trimming and J lost 0 bases, with 12 bases between them. The CDR3 sequence is 14 residues long. The CDR3 DNA reads TGTGCCACAAGAGGGGCGGCGAACACCGGGGAGCTGTTTTTT. Translated: CATRGAANTGELFF.

This chain uses TRBV28 with TRBJ1-6, with unresolved D. V was pared by 6 bases and J by 7 bases, with 4 bases between. The CDR3 covers 11 residues. Germline CDR1 is MDHEN and CDR2 is SYDVKM. The CDR3 sequence: CASSSNSPLHF. Here the CDR3 DNA reads TGTGCCAGCAGCTCAAATTCACCCCTCCACTTT.

This rearrangement joins TRBV29-1 to TRBJ2-3, with a possible D match to TRBD1 (5 bases). Between the trimmed V and J ends, which lost 3 bases and 5 bases, there was a span of 21 bases. The V gene's germline CDR1 is SQVTM and CDR2 ANQGSEA. The CDR3 sequence is 16 residues long. DNA for the CDR3: TGCAGCGTTGAGACAGCGACCCCAGAGCCGGGAGATACGCAGTATTTT. Its protein is CSVETATPEPGDTQYF.

This clone was seen a handful of times. V gene TRBV11-3 combines with J gene TRBJ1-5; possibly TRBD1 for D (6 bases). V was pared by 5 bases and J by 9 bases, with 11 bases between. Germline V gene data show CDR1 as SGHNT and CDR2 as YENEEA. This CDR3 has 12 residues. The CDR3 coding sequence is TGTGCCAGCAGCACACAGGGCGGGCCCCAGCATTTT. Translation gives CASSTQGGPQHF.

This sequence joins TRBV30 and TRBJ2-5, with 11 nucleotides matching TRBD1. Germline V gives CDR1 GTSNPN, CDR2 SVGIG (reference sequence). Trimming cost V 4 bases and J 1 base; bases outside gene matches: 2. CDR3 length: 14 amino acids. The CDR3 bases are TGTGCCTGGACCGGGACAGGGGGCCAAGAGACCCAGTACTTC. This translates into CAWTGTGGQETQYF.

V gene TRBV10-1 combines with J gene TRBJ2-3, with TRBD2 matching over 12 bases. CDR1 is WNHNN, CDR2 SYGVQD, per germline (reference sequence). The junction had 0 bases not matched to a gene; V was cut back by 4 bases and J by 1 base. CDR3 length: 15 residues. The CDR3 protein is CASSGLAGGTDTQYF. Here the CDR3 DNA reads TGCGCCAGCAGTGGACTAGCGGGAGGCACAGATACGCAGTATTTT.

The chain links TRBV5-1 to TRBJ2-1; D call uncertain. Per the germline V gene, CDR1 is SGHRS and CDR2 is YFSETQ. The V end was cut by 0 bases, the J end by 8 bases, with 12 bases between. The CDR3 runs to 14 residues. CDR3 nucleotide sequence: TGCGCCAGCAGCTTGGAGTCCTCTGGGGATGAGCAGTTCTTC. Amino acid sequence: CASSLESSGDEQFF. Supplemented by reference TRBV5-1 and TRBJ2-1, the full variable domain reads KAGVTQTPRYLIKTRGQQVTLSCSPISGHRSVSWYQQTPGQGLQFLFEYFSETQRNKGNFPGRFSGRQFSNSRSEMNVSTLELGDSALYLCASSLESSGDEQFFGPGTRLTVL.

The chain recombines TRBV6-6 with TRBJ2-7; D is uncertain. V was trimmed by 0 bases and J by 7 bases, leaving 13 bases between them. Germline loops: CDR1 MNHNY, CDR2 SVGAGI (reference sequence). The CDR3 loop spans 14 amino acids. Here the CDR3 reads CASSYSELGGEQYF. Here the CDR3 DNA reads TGTGCCAGCAGTTACTCGGAACTCGGTGGAGAGCAGTACTTC.

The rearrangement uses TRBV27 and TRBJ2-7; 7 positions agree with TRBD2. Losses at the gene ends were 6 bases for V and 0 bases for J; bases not matched to a gene: 11. Germline V gives CDR1 MNHEY, CDR2 SMNVEV (reference sequence). The CDR3 sequence is 16 residues long. The CDR3 loop is CASSIRLATISYEQYF. CDR3 DNA sequence: TGTGCCAGCAGCATCCGACTAGCAACTATCTCCTACGAGCAGTACTTC.

The chain employs TRBV9 and TRBJ2-5; 8 nucleotides line up with TRBD2. J lost 2 bases, V lost 7 bases, and 7 bases had no gene match. The CDR3 totals 14 residues. Germline CDR1 reads SGDLS; CDR2 reads YYNGEE. CDR3 sequence reads: CASGLGGGQETQYF. The CDR3 DNA reads as TGTGCCAGCGGCCTCGGGGGGGGACAAGAGACCCAGTACTTC.

The rearrangement joins TRBV29-1 to TRBJ2-7; 7 bases are a match to TRBD2. CDR1 is SQVTM and CDR2 is ANQGSEA in the germline V gene. There are 13 residues in the CDR3. With 7 bases clipped from V and 7 bases from J, the junction kept 13 bases outside the gene matches. The CDR3 DNA follows: TGCAGCGCCCTATGGGGCGGGAGCGGTGAGCAGTACTTC. Translating it yields CSALWGGSGEQYF.

This chain joins TRBV6-6 and TRBJ2-7; 7 bases line up with TRBD2. The CDR3 has 14 residues. CDR1 MNHNY and CDR2 SVGAGI come from the germline V gene (reference sequence). J lost 5 bases, V lost 7 bases, and 11 bases had no gene match. CDR3 sequence: CASINRGVPDEQYF. The CDR3 bases are TGTGCCAGCATCAACCGGGGGGTTCCAGACGAGCAGTACTTC.

This chain links TRBV4-2 with TRBJ2-7; 10 bases line up with TRBD2. This CDR3 spans 15 amino acids. Germline V gives CDR1 LGHNA, CDR2 YNFKEQ. Trimming took 0 bases from V and 3 from J; bases not matched to a gene: 2. The CDR3 loop is CASSQDLAGGYEQYF. The CDR3 DNA sequence: TGTGCCAGCAGCCAAGATTTAGCGGGGGGCTACGAGCAGTACTTC.

This clone occurred a few times. The V call is TRBV11-2, the J call TRBJ2-1, with 9 bases matching TRBD1. CDR1 is SGHAT and CDR2 is FQNNGV in the germline V gene. J gave up 8 bases and V 2 bases, and 4 bases lay outside the gene matches. The CDR3 extends over 14 amino acids. The CDR3 sequence: CASSLSQGAHEQFF. CDR3 DNA: TGTGCCAGCAGCTTATCACAGGGGGCCCATGAGCAGTTCTTC. Combining the CDR3 with reference TRBV11-2 and TRBJ2-1 gives the whole variable domain EAGVAQSPRYKIIEKRQSVAFWCNPISGHATLYWYQQILGQGPKLLIQFQNNGVVDDSQLPKDRFSAERLKGVDSTLKIQPAKLEDSAVYLCASSLSQGAHEQFFGPGTRLTVL.